These 5 T cell receptor beta chains were sequenced from one sample in a study of T cell responses to AZD1222 COVID-19 vaccine. Sequencing used immunoSEQ multiplex PCR; TCRdb keeps in-frame clones, though not all of them. The sample holds about 120,000 clones, more than 85% seen once. The material sequenced was peripheral blood, taken 28 days after the second AZD1222 dose. These receptors were collected from an adult who received the AZD1222 COVID-19 vaccine.

The chain employs TRBV10-3 and TRBJ1-1, with 8 bases lining up with TRBD1. Trimming took 6 bases from V and 3 from J; bases not matched to a gene: 3. CDR3 length equals 13 residues. Looked up from germline, CDR1 is ENHRY and CDR2 is SYGVKD. The CDR3 protein is CAISMTGDTEAFF. DNA for the CDR3: TGTGCCATCAGCATGACAGGGGACACTGAAGCTTTCTTT.

The chain couples TRBV5-1 to TRBJ2-7, with D tentatively TRBD1 (5 bases). V was trimmed by 3 bases and J by 7 bases, leaving 17 bases between them. Germline CDR1 is SGHRS and CDR2 is YFSETQ. The CDR3 length is 14 residues. The CDR3 spells CASSSTELRGEQYF. CDR3 nucleotide sequence: TGCGCCAGCAGCTCGACCGAGTTAAGGGGTGAGCAGTACTTC.

The chain is built from TRBV4-3 and TRBJ1-2; a weak D match, TRBD1 (5 bases). The CDR3 is 15 residues long. In germline, CDR1 is LGHNA, CDR2 YSLEER. V shed 0 bases and J shed 0 bases, with 8 bases lying between them. Here the CDR3 DNA reads TGCGCCAGCAGCCAAGATGGGGCAGCTAACTATGGCTACACCTTC. It is translated as CASSQDGAANYGYTF.

The chain carries TRBV18 and TRBJ2-3; D gene unclear. This CDR3 contains 11 residues. V was trimmed by 5 bases and J by 2 bases, leaving 2 bases between them. Germline-derived CDR1 and CDR2 are KGHSH and LQKENI. CDR3 DNA: TGTGCCAGCTCAACCACAGATACGCAGTATTTT. It codes for CASSTTDTQYF.

The rearrangement uses TRBV6-5 and TRBJ1-2; no definite D call. Trimming left V 0 bases short and J 4 bases short, with 12 bases between. Germline V gene lookup returns CDR1 MNHEY and CDR2 SVGAGI. The CDR3 is 15 amino acids. The CDR3 region is CASSYSDLGSYGYTF. The CDR3 bases are TGTGCCAGCAGTTACTCGGATCTGGGGAGCTATGGCTACACCTTC.